This TCR beta chain was identified in a study of blood T cell repertoires in COVID-19. Study context: There were acute and convalescent COVID-19 samples, and they came from the United States, Italy and Spain. T cells, B-cell-depleted T cells, or PBMCs supplied cDNA or gDNA.

Authors' methods: From reference gene primer amplification, estimates of nucleated cell counts were derived. Sequencing was performed with immunoSEQ multiplex PCR; in TCRdb, only in-frame clones are kept and a portion is missing. V, J and clone size reflect that table, while D and trimming were determined from the DNA. This sample has under 300,000 clones, with more than 70% found just once. The receptor was derived from a woman aged 40 to 50 who had recovered from COVID-19. Material: peripheral blood.

DNA for the CDR3: TGTGCCAGCAGTGCCATCGGGGTAGCCGGGGAGCTGTTTTTT. As protein: CASSAIGVAGELFF. The chain combines TRBV2 with TRBJ2-2, with a possible D match to TRBD2 (5 bases). V gave up 4 bases and J gave up 6 bases, with 12 bases separating them. Germline V gene sequence: CDR1 SNHLY, CDR2 FYNNEI. This CDR3 spans 14 amino acids.